Below, 18 T cell receptor beta chains from the same sample are listed, as sequenced in a study of naive and memory T cell subsets. Findings and limits, study-wide: A few larger clonotypes appeared in naive repertoires, especially CD8, possibly memory cells re-expressing CD45RA.

An equimolar mix of two oligonucleotides served as the beta constant-region primer for TRBC1 and TRBC2. Four rounds of PCR amplified the ligated cDNA using nested alpha and beta constant-region primers plus SP2. From the UMI-ligation and nested PCR reads, TCRdb called clonotypes with MiXCR, one entry per CDR3 protein. The sample consists of some 82,000 distinct CDR3 sequences, over 9% of them appearing once. These receptors have no known antigen. The specimen sequenced was naive CD4+ T cells from blood. These receptors were collected from a human donor in good health.

The chain uses TRBV2 and TRBJ1-1; 7 bases are a match to TRBD1. CDR1 is SNHLY, CDR2 FYNNEI, per germline. The junction had 1 base not matched to a gene; V was cut back by 4 bases and J by 5 bases. The CDR3 loop spans 12 amino acids. The DNA of the CDR3 is TGTGCCAGCAGTGTCAGGGGGACTGAAGCTTTCTTT. Its translation: CASSVRGTEAFF. The full variable domain, with the rest looked up from reference TRBV2 and TRBJ1-1, is EPEVTQTPSHQVTQMGQEVILRCVPISNHLYFYWYRQILGQKVEFLVSFYNNEISEKSEIFDDQFSVERPDGSNFTLKIRSTKLEDSAMYFCASSVRGTEAFFGQGTRLTVV.

V gene TRBV10-3 combines with J gene TRBJ1-1; 9 bases map to TRBD1. The CDR3 sequence is 12 residues long. V lost 10 bases, J lost 3 bases, and 3 bases stayed unmatched. CDR1 is ENHRY and CDR2 is SYGVKD in the germline V gene. CDR3 sequence: CATRTGDTEAFF. The CDR3 region has the DNA TGTGCCACCCGGACAGGGGACACTGAAGCTTTCTTT.

This clonotype was counted at least ten times. This chain connects TRBV12-3 or TRBV12-4 to TRBJ1-5; D is undetermined. Between the trimmed V and J ends, which lost 4 bases and 0 bases, there was a span of 4 bases. The CDR3 loop spans 13 amino acids. The chain's CDR3 is CASSWNSNQPQHF. In DNA form, the CDR3 reads TGTGCCAGCAGTTGGAATAGCAATCAGCCCCAGCATTTT.

The chain has TRBV5-1 and TRBJ2-5; TRBD1 might be the D (5 bases). Germline V gene sequence: CDR1 SGHRS, CDR2 YFSETQ. Trimming cost V 1 base and J 2 bases, with 12 bases left between them. The CDR3 runs 15 residues. The CDR3 DNA sequence: TGCGCCAGCAGCTTGTGGACCAGGGATCAAGAGACCCAGTACTTC. Translated, it gives CASSLWTRDQETQYF.

The chain joins TRBV5-5 to TRBJ2-3, with unresolved D. This CDR3 region has 14 residues. The germline V and J ends were trimmed by 0 bases and 6 bases, with 11 bases remaining between them. The V gene's germline CDR1 is SGHKS and CDR2 YYEKEE (reference sequence). CDR3 sequence (DNA): TGTGCCAGCAGCTTGGGGGGTCGGCCGGATACGCAGTATTTT. Amino acid sequence: CASSLGGRPDTQYF.

There are a few counts of this clonotype. The chain carries TRBV24-1 and TRBJ2-4; no firm D call. V was cut by 5 bases and J by 8 bases, with 12 bases left in between. Germline assignment: CDR1 KGHDR and CDR2 SFDVKD. The CDR3 is made up of 13 amino acids. The CDR3 sequence: CATSAPGVDIQYF. The CDR3 region has the DNA TGTGCCACCAGTGCCCCGGGCGTGGACATTCAGTACTTC.

This clonotype was counted between two and nine times. The gene calls are TRBV29-1 and TRBJ1-1; a possible D gene is TRBD1 (6 bases). Trimming shortened V by 2 bases and J by 2 bases, and 9 bases separated the two germline ends. The CDR3 has 13 residues. Germline loops: CDR1 SQVTM, CDR2 ANQGSEA. The CDR3 DNA reads TGCAGCGTTGAAACGGGGGCAAACACTGAAGCTTTCTTT. Its translation: CSVETGANTEAFF. Combining the CDR3 with reference TRBV29-1 and TRBJ1-1 gives the whole variable domain SAVISQKPSRDICQRGTSLTIQCQVDSQVTMMFWYRQQPGQSLTLIATANQGSEATYESGFVIDKFPISRPNLTFSTLTVSNMSPEDSSIYLCSVETGANTEAFFGQGTRLTVV.

The table lists this clonotype with a few counts. The V call is TRBV7-8, the J call TRBJ1-2; D gene ambiguous. CDR1 and CDR2 (germline): SGHVS, FQNEAQ. Between the trimmed V and J ends, which lost 5 bases and 3 bases, there was a span of 7 bases. The CDR3 spans 12 residues. The CDR3 spells CASSPRDYGYTF. In nucleotides, the CDR3 is TGTGCCAGCAGCCCCCGGGACTATGGCTACACCTTC.

This chain uses TRBV12-3 or TRBV12-4 with TRBJ2-3, with 7 bases fitting TRBD2. The CDR3 has 15 residues. V lost 2 bases to trimming and J lost 2 bases; unmatched junction nucleotides: 4. CDR3 amino acids: CASSLRGLHTDTQYF. The CDR3 DNA is TGTGCCAGCAGTTTAAGGGGACTACACACAGATACGCAGTATTTT.

This clonotype has only a few counts. The chain carries TRBV7-9 and TRBJ2-5; no clear D gene. Germline V lookup: CDR1 SEHNR, CDR2 FQNEAQ (reference sequence). The V and J ends lost 1 base and 3 bases respectively, with 9 bases between them. The CDR3 has 14 residues. CDR3 bases: TGTGCCAGCAGCTTAGAGCTCAGAAAAGAGACCCAGTACTTC. Translated, it gives CASSLELRKETQYF. Full variable domain (rest looked up from reference TRBV7-9 and TRBJ2-5): DTGVSQNPRHKITKRGQNVTFRCDPISEHNRLYWYRQTLGQGPEFLTYFQNEAQLEKSRLLSDRFSAERPKGSFSTLEIQRTEQGDSAMYLCASSLELRKETQYFGPGTRLLVL.

There are many counts of this clonotype. This rearrangement joins TRBV7-2 to TRBJ1-1; no reliable D call. V was cut by 3 bases and J by 8 bases, with 10 bases left in between. This CDR3 spans 12 amino acids. The germline CDR1 and CDR2 sequences are SGHTA and FQGNSA. The CDR3 reads CASSFSGFEAFF. The DNA for the CDR3 is TGTGCCAGCAGCTTCTCGGGCTTCGAAGCTTTCTTT.

Only a few counts were recorded for this clonotype. The chain uses TRBV12-3 or TRBV12-4 and TRBJ1-3; D uncertain. V lost 3 bases and J 0 bases, leaving 15 bases between the germline ends. This CDR3 has 17 amino acids. Here the CDR3 reads CASSLLPRATSGNTIYF. CDR3 nucleotides: TGTGCCAGCAGTTTGTTGCCCCGCGCAACCTCTGGAAACACCATATATTTT.

This clonotype was seen repeatedly, ten times or more. The chain links TRBV5-1 to TRBJ2-5; D remains unclear. The V end lost 5 bases, the J end lost 3 bases, and 5 bases lay between the germline ends. Germline V gene lookup returns CDR1 SGHRS and CDR2 YFSETQ. The CDR3 sequence is 11 residues long. CDR3 loop: CASRREETQYF. The CDR3 coding sequence is TGCGCCAGCAGAAGGGAAGAGACCCAGTACTTC.

In this sample, this clonotype turned up a few times. The chain joins TRBV11-2 to TRBJ2-7; 8 bases map to TRBD2. This CDR3 has 16 amino acids. Germline V lookup: CDR1 SGHAT, CDR2 FQNNGV. With V trimmed by 5 bases and J by 2 bases, 11 bases remained unmatched. The CDR3 loop is CASSITSGPAPYEQYF. Written as DNA, the CDR3 is TGTGCCAGCAGCATCACTAGCGGCCCTGCCCCCTACGAGCAGTACTTC.

A few counts support this clonotype. The V gene is TRBV6-5, the J gene TRBJ2-1; D possibly matches TRBD1 or TRBD2 (5 bases each). V lost 5 bases to trimming and J lost 10 bases, with 21 bases between them. Germline assignment: CDR1 MNHEY and CDR2 SVGAGI. The CDR3 covers 15 residues. CDR3 in amino acids: CASSPIVTFGTEQFF. DNA of the CDR3: TGTGCCAGCAGTCCAATAGTTACGTTTGGGACGGAGCAGTTCTTC.

V is TRBV29-1 and J is TRBJ2-1; the match to TRBD2 covers 10 bases. The germline V gene has CDR1 SQVTM and CDR2 ANQGSEA. This CDR3 comprises 13 residues. J was trimmed by 6 bases and V by 2 bases; bases with no gene match: 1. The CDR3 DNA reads as TGCAGCGTTGAAACTAGCGGGGTCAATGAGCAGTTCTTC. Its protein product is CSVETSGVNEQFF.

This clonotype was detected only a few times. The genes are TRBV18 and TRBJ2-2; D gene ambiguous. V gave up 0 bases and J gave up 0 bases, with 8 bases separating them. Germline CDR1 is KGHSH and CDR2 is LQKENI. The CDR3 loop spans 16 amino acids. The CDR3 spells CASSPPGTSNTGELFF. CDR3 nucleotide sequence: TGTGCCAGCTCACCACCCGGAACCTCGAACACCGGGGAGCTGTTTTTT.

This clonotype was counted between two and nine times. V usage is TRBV2 and J usage is TRBJ2-3, with no clear D. Per the germline V gene, CDR1 is SNHLY and CDR2 is FYNNEI. With 6 bases removed from V and 2 bases from J, the gap between germline ends came to 9 bases. This CDR3 has 13 amino acids. CDR3 in DNA: TGTGCCAGCAGCTATGGAAACACAGATACGCAGTATTTT. This gives the protein CASSYGNTDTQYF.